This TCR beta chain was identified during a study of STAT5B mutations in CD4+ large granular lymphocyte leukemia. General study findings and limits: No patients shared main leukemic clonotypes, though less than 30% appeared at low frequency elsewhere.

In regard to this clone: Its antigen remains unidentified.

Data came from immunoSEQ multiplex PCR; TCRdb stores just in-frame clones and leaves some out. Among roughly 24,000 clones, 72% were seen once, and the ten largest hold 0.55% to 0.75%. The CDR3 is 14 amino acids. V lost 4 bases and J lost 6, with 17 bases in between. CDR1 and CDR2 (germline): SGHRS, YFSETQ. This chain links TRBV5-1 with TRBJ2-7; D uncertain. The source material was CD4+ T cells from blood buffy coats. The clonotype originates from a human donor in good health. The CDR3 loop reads CASSPNVQSGEQYF. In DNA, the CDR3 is TGCGCCAGCAGCCCGAACGTACAGTCTGGCGAGCAGTACTTC.